The 26 T cell receptor beta chains below come from one sample, sequenced in a study of human T cells and chemical hapten exposure. One entry per CDR3 protein, called by TCRdb with MiXCR from the RACE reads. Seen here are fewer than 85,000 distinct CDR3 sequences, 11% observed once, and the top ten hold about 1.4%. The time point is: patch test 2, 6 weeks after DPC sensitization. Described treatment: therapeutic diphenylcyclopropenone sensitization with weekly scalp DPC. Sequencing was performed on whole blood, taken in connection with sensitization to the hapten diphenylcyclopropenone (DPC). Every receptor here comes from a man between 18 and 29 years old with alopecia areata. Some clones in this sample may be carry-over from other donors' samples.

This clonotype has a handful of counts. The V and J genes are TRBV29-1 and TRBJ2-4; perhaps D is TRBD1 or TRBD2 (6 bases each). Germline V gene sequence: CDR1 SQVTM, CDR2 ANQGSEA. V shed 3 bases and J shed 5 bases, with 20 bases lying between them. The CDR3 extends over 16 amino acids. In DNA form, the CDR3 reads TGCAGCGTTGAGCCCCTAGGGGGGCGCTTGGAAAACATTCAGTACTTC. Amino acids: CSVEPLGGRLENIQYF.

In its sample, this clonotype was seen a few times. This chain joins TRBV20-1 and TRBJ2-3; perhaps TRBD2 as D (5 bases). CDR1 DFQATT and CDR2 SNEGSKA come from the germline V gene (reference sequence). Trimming cost V 5 bases and J 2 bases, with 14 bases left between them. CDR3 length: 14 residues. CDR3 bases: TGCAGTGCTGGACTTGGACTGTTCACAGATACGCAGTATTTT. It yields the protein CSAGLGLFTDTQYF.

This clonotype was observed many times. The chain links TRBV7-6 to TRBJ1-2, with a possible D match to TRBD1 (5 bases). This CDR3 has 15 residues. Germline assignment: CDR1 SGHVS and CDR2 FNYEAQ. The V and J ends lost 5 bases and 0 bases respectively, with 13 bases between them. The CDR3 DNA reads as TGTGCCAGCAGCGACTACCTGGGGCCTAACTATGGCTACACCTTC. Its protein is CASSDYLGPNYGYTF.

This clonotype was observed once. The chain has TRBV10-3 and TRBJ1-3; D may be TRBD1 (6 bases). Trimming left V 10 bases short and J 3 bases short, with 16 bases between. The CDR3 runs 14 residues. The germline V gene has CDR1 ENHRY and CDR2 SYGVKD. The CDR3 spells CATQTGLDGNTIYF. The CDR3 DNA follows: TGTGCCACCCAGACAGGTTTAGATGGAAACACCATATATTTT.

This clonotype was detected only a few times. The V and J genes are TRBV9 and TRBJ1-1; 9 bases fit TRBD1. This CDR3 is built from 15 residues. V shed 4 bases, J shed 1 base, and the junction held 5 bases outside the gene matches. The V gene's germline CDR1 is SGDLS and CDR2 YYNGEE. In nucleotides, the CDR3 is TGTGCCAGCAGCCCCCGGACAGGGGCGAACACTGAAGCTTTCTTT. Translation: CASSPRTGANTEAFF.

This clonotype has at least ten counts. The chain carries TRBV19 and TRBJ1-1; 7 nucleotides line up with TRBD1. The length of the CDR3 is 13 residues. The V segment lost 9 bases and the J segment 5 bases; nucleotides outside the gene matches: 9. The germline CDR1 and CDR2 sequences are LNHDA and SQIVND (reference sequence). The CDR3 is CASRQGLGTEAFF. CDR3 sequence (DNA): TGTGCCAGCCGACAGGGCTTGGGGACTGAAGCTTTCTTT.

The genes are TRBV12-3 or TRBV12-4 and TRBJ1-1; no firm D call. V was cut by 8 bases and J by 1 base, with 11 bases left in between. The CDR3 has 13 amino acids. The CDR3 coding sequence is TGTGCCAGCTGTCGCGCGGGGAACACTGAAGCTTTCTTT. This encodes CASCRAGNTEAFF.

This clonotype was seen at least ten times. The rearrangement joins TRBV7-2 to TRBJ1-6; D possibly corresponds to TRBD1 (5 bases). Germline V gene data show CDR1 as SGHTA and CDR2 as FQGNSA. The length of the CDR3 is 16 residues. V was pared by 3 bases and J by 0 bases, with 9 bases between. The CDR3 sequence is CASSFYRSSYNSPLHF. The CDR3 DNA follows: TGTGCCAGCAGCTTTTACAGGAGCTCCTATAATTCACCCCTCCACTTT.

The J gene is TRBJ1-2, the V gene TRBV4-1; D remains unclear. Between the trimmed V and J ends, which lost 1 base and 3 bases, there was a span of 9 bases. Germline V gives CDR1 MGHRA, CDR2 YSYEKL. The CDR3 runs 14 residues. This CDR3 reads CASSQVRVYYGYTF. DNA for the CDR3: TGCGCCAGCAGCCAAGTTCGGGTATACTATGGCTACACCTTC.

V gene TRBV12-3 or TRBV12-4 combines with J gene TRBJ2-7; 9 bases agree with TRBD1. There are 15 residues in the CDR3. J was trimmed by 0 bases and V by 7 bases; bases with no gene match: 7. In DNA, the CDR3 is TGTGCCAGCACCCTTACAGGGGGCGGCTCCTACGAGCAGTACTTC. Encoded protein: CASTLTGGGSYEQYF.

At least ten counts were recorded for this clonotype. This chain links TRBV28 with TRBJ2-7; D gene ambiguous. CDR1 and CDR2 (germline): MDHEN, SYDVKM. There are 13 residues in the CDR3. Trimming left V 7 bases short and J 3 bases short, with 13 bases between. CDR3 loop: CASTSPSLYEQYF. DNA of the CDR3: TGTGCCAGCACCTCGCCGTCTCTCTACGAGCAGTACTTC.

The chain carries TRBV12-3 or TRBV12-4 and TRBJ1-3; D uncertain. Trimming took off 2 bases at V and 4 bases at J, with 3 bases between the two ends. This CDR3 has 12 amino acids. The CDR3, as DNA: TGTGCCAGCAGTTTAATGGGAAACACCATATATTTT. Translated: CASSLMGNTIYF.

Ten or more counts support this clonotype. The rearrangement joins TRBV6-2 or TRBV6-3 to TRBJ2-7, with D hard to call. This CDR3 region has 16 residues. Germline V CDR1 and CDR2: MNHEY, SVGEGT. V was shortened by 2 bases and J by 3 bases, with 17 bases between the two germline ends. The CDR3 here is CASSYGGRFWDYEQYV. As DNA, the CDR3 is TGTGCCAGCAGTTACGGCGGTCGCTTCTGGGACTACGAGCAGTACGTC.

This clonotype was seen more than once but under ten times. The gene calls are TRBV10-3 and TRBJ1-5; D possibly corresponds to TRBD1 (6 bases). Germline CDR1 ENHRY, CDR2 SYGVKD. Trimming stripped 7 bases from V and 2 bases from J, with 12 bases between. The CDR3 contains 14 residues. CDR3 loop: CAIKGGAGNQPQHF. DNA for the CDR3: TGTGCCATCAAGGGGGGAGCGGGCAATCAGCCCCAGCATTTT.

The J gene is TRBJ1-4, the V gene TRBV4-3, with D maybe TRBD1 (6 bases). V lost 3 bases and J 7 bases, leaving 15 bases between the germline ends. The CDR3 length is 15 residues. Germline V gene sequence: CDR1 LGHNA, CDR2 YSLEER. The CDR3 sequence is CASSHPLGGTEKLFF. CDR3 DNA sequence: TGCGCCAGCAGCCACCCCCTTGGGGGCACTGAAAAACTGTTTTTT.

This clonotype was seen ten or more times. This chain links TRBV15 with TRBJ1-1, with D unclear. In germline, CDR1 is LNHNV, CDR2 YYDKDF (reference sequence). The CDR3 is 13 amino acids. The V end was cut by 0 bases, the J end by 7 bases, with 9 bases between. CDR3: CATSREMGIEAFF. In DNA form, the CDR3 reads TGTGCCACCAGCAGAGAAATGGGCATTGAAGCTTTCTTT.

Ten or more counts support this clonotype. V and J are TRBV28 and TRBJ1-5; TRBD1 aligns across 7 bases. CDR1 is MDHEN, CDR2 SYDVKM, per germline. The CDR3 is 16 residues long. Unmatched junction bases numbered 7, after V lost 5 bases and J lost 0 bases. The CDR3 DNA is TGTGCCAGCAGTGTCGGGACAGTTTATAGCAATCAGCCCCAGCATTTT. This sequence encodes CASSVGTVYSNQPQHF.

This clonotype was observed a handful of times. This chain connects TRBV5-4 to TRBJ1-2; 7 bases match TRBD1. Germline V lookup: CDR1 SGHNT, CDR2 YYREEE (reference sequence). With V trimmed by 6 bases and J by 2 bases, 7 bases remained unmatched. The CDR3 is made up of 14 amino acids. The CDR3: CASTHPGQNYGYTF. In DNA, the CDR3 is TGTGCCAGCACCCACCCGGGACAGAACTATGGCTACACCTTC.

This clonotype was observed a few times. This rearrangement joins TRBV10-3 to TRBJ2-1; D remains ambiguous. This CDR3 contains 14 residues. The germline V gene encodes CDR1 ENHRY and CDR2 SYGVKD. V lost 2 bases, J lost 4 bases, and 9 bases lay in between. DNA for the CDR3: TGTGCCATCAGTGAGGGCTTTATTTACAATGAGCAGTTCTTC. This translates into CAISEGFIYNEQFF.

This clonotype turned up a few times. The chain combines TRBV11-1 with TRBJ2-7; D could derive from TRBD1 or TRBD2 (6 bases each). The CDR3 runs to 16 residues. Trimming removed 5 bases at V and 2 bases at J, with 19 bases between. The V gene's germline CDR1 is SGHAT and CDR2 FQDESV (reference sequence). The CDR3 here is CASSPRWGDKTYEQYF. The CDR3 DNA follows: TGTGCCAGCAGCCCTCGGTGGGGGGACAAGACCTACGAGCAGTACTTC.

Here the CDR3 DNA reads TGCGCCAGCAGCCCAGGGACAGTAGGGGCCCGGGAGCTGTTTTTT. Protein product: CASSPGTVGARELFF. The chain carries TRBV5-1 and TRBJ2-2, with 7 bases lining up with TRBD1. With 4 bases clipped from V and 9 bases from J, the junction kept 12 bases outside the gene matches. CDR3 length equals 15 residues. Per the germline V gene, CDR1 is SGHRS and CDR2 is YFSETQ. The full variable domain, in which reference TRBV5-1 and TRBJ2-2 provide the parts outside the CDR3, is KAGVTQTPRYLIKTRGQQVTLSCSPISGHRSVSWYQQTPGQGLQFLFEYFSETQRNKGNFPGRFSGRQFSNSRSEMNVSTLELGDSALYLCASSPGTVGARELFFGEGSRLTVL.

The chain joins TRBV4-1 to TRBJ1-1; perhaps TRBD1 as D (6 bases). The CDR3 has 15 residues. Per the germline V gene, CDR1 is MGHRA and CDR2 is YSYEKL. V was clipped by 5 bases and J by 5 bases, with 18 bases between them. The CDR3 coding sequence is TGCGCCAGCAGCGAAGGGGTCAGGGGCGCGACTGAAGCTTTCTTT. Amino acids: CASSEGVRGATEAFF.

This clonotype has at least ten counts. J is TRBJ1-1 and V is TRBV10-3; TRBD1 matches at 7 bases. The trim removed 3 bases at V and 7 bases at J, leaving 8 bases unmatched. CDR3 length equals 14 residues. The germline V gene has CDR1 ENHRY and CDR2 SYGVKD. DNA for the CDR3: TGTGCCATCAGTGACCGGGACAGTACGATTGAAGCTTTCTTT. It encodes CAISDRDSTIEAFF.

This clonotype was recorded many times. The CDR3, as DNA: TGTGCCAGCAGCTTAGCGGGGGGGAATGGAGATACGCAGTATTTT. Protein: CASSLAGGNGDTQYF. The chain combines TRBV7-2 with TRBJ2-3, with TRBD2 matching 7 bases. Germline V lookup: CDR1 SGHTA, CDR2 FQGNSA. J gave up 5 bases and V 0 bases, and 5 bases lay outside the gene matches. The CDR3 consists of 15 residues.

This clonotype has at least ten counts. V is TRBV7-3 and J is TRBJ2-1; D gene ambiguous. V lost 1 base and J 0 bases, leaving 13 bases between the germline ends. The CDR3 extends over 17 amino acids. From germline, CDR1 is SGHTA and CDR2 FQGTGA. CDR3 sequence: CASSLIRPTPSYNEQFF. CDR3 DNA: TGTGCCAGCAGCTTAATTAGGCCTACTCCCTCCTACAATGAGCAGTTCTTC.

The chain uses TRBV3-1 and TRBJ1-4; weak D call: TRBD1 (5 bases). Germline values: CDR1 LGHDT, CDR2 YNNKEL (reference sequence). With 0 bases removed from V and 2 bases from J, the gap between germline ends came to 10 bases. The CDR3 is 16 amino acids. The CDR3 region has the DNA TGTGCCAGCAGCCAAGATCAAGGGGCGACTAATGAAAAACTGTTTTTT. It translates to CASSQDQGATNEKLFF.